The 12 T cell receptor beta chains below come from one sample, sequenced in a study of post-analysis software for immune sequencing data. What these receptors recognize is not known. Study-level findings and limits: Controls had lower frequencies than patients of five TRBV segments, which included TRBV5-6, TRBV5-1 and TRBV20-1.

Included in the TCR beta cDNA libraries were unique molecular identifiers. TCRdb re-derived calls from the PCR reads in MiXCR, one entry per CDR3 protein. The sample includes 550,000 to 700,000 distinct CDR3 sequences, roughly 46% of them seen just once. The specimen was blood. These receptors all come from a girl aged 5 to 17 with multiple sclerosis.

This clonotype was seen just once. The chain uses TRBV3-1 and TRBJ2-1; D uncertain. Germline V gene data show CDR1 as LGHDT and CDR2 as YNNKEL (reference sequence). The CDR3 is 12 residues long. The V and J ends lost 0 bases and 8 bases respectively, with 5 bases between them. The CDR3 loop reads CASSQEYHEQFF. CDR3 DNA sequence: TGTGCCAGCAGCCAAGAGTACCATGAGCAGTTCTTC.

This clonotype came up a few times. V gene TRBV6-6 combines with J gene TRBJ1-2, with 8 bases lining up with TRBD1. Germline values: CDR1 MNHNY, CDR2 SVGAGI (reference sequence). The CDR3 extends over 13 amino acids. J gave up 9 bases and V 8 bases, and 11 bases lay outside the gene matches. For the CDR3, the DNA is TGTGCCAGCTCGCCCTCGGACAGGGCCCGCTACACCTTC. Translation gives CASSPSDRARYTF.

This clonotype was counted only a few times. This sequence joins TRBV6-5 and TRBJ2-3; 10 bases match TRBD2. The length of the CDR3 is 14 residues. Germline-derived CDR1 and CDR2 are MNHEY and SVGAGI. V dropped 7 bases and J dropped 4; count of bases not matched to a gene: 5. CDR3 nucleotides: TGTGCCAGCACCGAGCGGGGGGGGGCAGATACGCAGTATTTT. It encodes CASTERGGADTQYF.

The chain recombines TRBV6-1 with TRBJ2-4; TRBD2 matches 10 bases. The J call could be wrong; TRBJ2-7 is a better fit for the DNA end. The CDR3 is 13 amino acids. Germline V lookup: CDR1 MNHNS, CDR2 SASEGT. The CDR3 region is CASMRGLAYEQYF. CDR3 in DNA: TGTGCCAGCATGAGGGGACTAGCGTACGAGCAGTACTTC.

V usage is TRBV6-1 and J usage is TRBJ2-3; 13 nucleotides align to TRBD2. The germline V gene has CDR1 MNHNS and CDR2 SASEGT. The CDR3 has 19 amino acids. After removal of 7 bases from V and 4 bases from J, the junction contained 17 bases not matched to a gene. The CDR3 DNA sequence: TGTGCCAGCACCCCCTCCCCCGGACTGACTAGCGGGGGGTCAGATACGCAGTATTTT. Translation: CASTPSPGLTSGGSDTQYF.

The V gene is TRBV5-1, the J gene TRBJ1-2; tentative D call: TRBD1 (6 bases). Deletions cut 1 base from V and 8 bases from J, with 9 bases between. The length of the CDR3 is 12 residues. Germline V CDR1 and CDR2: SGHRS, YFSETQ. CDR3 loop: CASSLLDSGYTF. The CDR3 bases are TGCGCCAGCAGCTTGTTGGACAGCGGCTACACCTTC.

V and J are TRBV20-1 and TRBJ2-3; D is perhaps TRBD2 (6 bases). The V end lost 6 bases, the J end lost 3 bases, and 13 bases lay between the germline ends. The CDR3 has 13 amino acids. Germline CDR1 DFQATT, CDR2 SNEGSKA (reference sequence). The CDR3 protein is CSAPSAGTDTQYF. The CDR3 coding sequence is TGCAGTGCACCCAGCGCGGGGACAGATACGCAGTATTTT.

The rearrangement joins TRBV6-5 to TRBJ2-7; 8 nucleotides match TRBD1. V dropped 3 bases and J dropped 3; count of bases not matched to a gene: 7. Looked up from germline, CDR1 is MNHEY and CDR2 is SVGAGI. This CDR3 contains 15 residues. CDR3 coding DNA: TGTGCCAGCAGTTATCGGGACAGGTATAGCTACGAGCAGTACTTC. Its translation: CASSYRDRYSYEQYF.

In its sample, this clonotype was seen a few times. The junction does not match germline at one end; this may be a read error. This chain joins TRBV7-7 and TRBJ2-4, with 9 positions matching TRBD1. With the DNA end fitting TRBJ2-7 better, the J assignment may be wrong. This CDR3 is built from 16 residues. Per the germline V gene, CDR1 is SSHAT and CDR2 is FNYEAQ (reference sequence). The DNA of the CDR3 is TGTGCCAGCAGCCCCGACCCCGGGACAGGGTCCTCCGAGCAGTACTTC. This translates into CASSPDPGTGSSEQYF.

This clonotype was detected only a few times. The chain couples TRBV7-6 to TRBJ2-1; no clear D gene. Trimming shortened V by 1 base and J by 12 bases, and 22 bases separated the two germline ends. CDR1 SGHVS and CDR2 FNYEAQ come from the germline V gene. This CDR3 is built from 16 residues. CDR3 in amino acids: CASSLDKGLAALGQFF. The CDR3 DNA is TGTGCCAGCAGCTTAGATAAGGGATTGGCTGCCTTGGGGCAGTTCTTC.

V usage is TRBV20-1 and J usage is TRBJ1-2, with 8 bases matching TRBD1. The germline V gene has CDR1 DFQATT and CDR2 SNEGSKA (reference sequence). The CDR3 is made up of 14 amino acids. V dropped 0 bases and J dropped 4; count of bases not matched to a gene: 4. The CDR3 protein is CSARDRGRGYGYTF. CDR3 in DNA: TGCAGTGCTAGAGACAGGGGGCGCGGCTATGGCTACACCTTC.

The chain couples TRBV7-2 to TRBJ2-7; D ambiguous. Germline V gene lookup returns CDR1 SGHTA and CDR2 FQGNSA. Trimming removed 0 bases at V and 7 bases at J, with 10 bases between. This CDR3 has 13 amino acids. The CDR3 DNA reads TGTGCCAGCAGCTTAGCCAGTTCGAGGGAGCAGTACTTC. Residues: CASSLASSREQYF.